This T cell receptor beta chain was observed in a study of cytomegalovirus exposure and HLA in healthy donors. Study-wide results and limits: Certain indistinguishable V segments, among them TRBV6-2 and TRBV6-3, were excluded.

Germline-derived CDR1 and CDR2 are MGHRA and YSYEKL. Trimming removed 3 bases from V and 2 bases from J; junction bases left unmatched: 4. This CDR3 has 15 amino acids. As for this clone: Its matching antigen is unknown.

60 Vbeta and 13 Jbeta primers were used in PCR. Methods used by the authors: Later reanalysis found 70 million to 95 million unique TCR beta chains, around 10 million of them shared. The data were produced by immunoSEQ multiplex PCR, yet TCRdb's version contains in-frame clones alone and is incomplete. D and trimming were read from the DNA, whereas the V and J calls and clone size are those reported in that table. The sample has 150,000 or so clones; approximately 74% are singletons. The chain carries TRBV4-1 and TRBJ2-7; 10 nucleotides match TRBD1. The origin of this receptor is a man between 25 and 39 years old in good health and CMV-seronegative. Sequenced material: PBMCs. The CDR3 nucleotides are TGCGCCAGCAGCCACCCCGGACAGGGGGCCTACGAGCAGTACTTC. Protein sequence: CASSHPGQGAYEQYF.